This T cell receptor beta chain originates from a study of vaccination and CD4 T cells after COVID-19. Study-wide background: The makeup of the convalescents was six males and four females, two of them Hispanic. Following dose two, a median about 70 days (range 14 to 241) passed before post-vaccine samples were taken.

An Oncomine TCR Beta short-read assay was used to sequence the DNA from cultured CD4+ T cells. TCRdb re-analysed the PCR reads in MiXCR, keeping a single row per CDR3 protein. The sample yields some 13,000 distinct CDR3 sequences, roughly two thirds seen once. Specified treatment: roughly 10-day PBMC culture with coronavirus spike peptide pools or control peptides (ViraFEST assay). Per germline, CDR1 SGHNT and CDR2 YYREEE (reference sequence). Trimming removed 0 bases from V and 5 bases from J; junction bases left unmatched: 8. The CDR3 has 16 amino acids. On this clonotype itself: Its antigen is not known.

The receptor comes from a human donor who had recovered from COVID-19. Material: CD4+ T cells from blood, cultured in vitro. This chain connects TRBV5-4 to TRBJ2-5; TRBD2 matches 9 bases. CDR3 sequence: CASSLGGAGGKETQYF. Written as DNA, the CDR3 is TGTGCCAGCAGCTTGGGCGGGGCGGGAGGGAAGGAGACCCAGTACTTC.